This TCR beta chain emerged from a study of regulatory T cells in long-lasting Graves disease. General study results and limits: Sampling was limited to peripheral blood rather than thyroid tissue. There was favoring of TRBV28, TRBJ1-2 and TRBJ2-5 in persistent disease. Newly diagnosed patients shared 1,000 or so public clonotypes; persistent patients shared a few thousand.

Noted time point: persistent/refractory GD, antithyroid drugs over 5 years with positive TRAb. After RNA was extracted from PBMCs, the TCR library was made from it. American Thyroid Association guidelines were used to diagnose Graves' disease. On this clonotype itself: Antigen specificity is unknown.

To make TCR beta libraries, researchers used iRepertoire HTBI primers and Arm-PCR of CDR3 regions. TCRdb reprocessed the multiplex PCR reads via MiXCR and lists one record per CDR3 protein. The sample shows 500,000 to 700,000 distinct CDR3 sequences, approximately 31% of them seen only once. Trimming took 3 bases from V and 1 from J, leaving 13 bases between them. CDR3 size: 15 residues. CDR1 and CDR2 (germline): DFQATT, SNEGSKA (reference sequence). This material consisted of peripheral blood mononuclear cells (PBMCs), taken when the disease was refractory, from a patient treated with antithyroid drugs. This sequence joins TRBV20-1 and TRBJ1-5; D is possibly TRBD1 (5 bases). The sequence derives from a female donor with Graves disease. The CDR3 region has the DNA TGCAGTGCTAGCATAGGGGTTGGGAGCAATCAGCCCCAGCATTTT. It codes for CSASIGVGSNQPQHF.